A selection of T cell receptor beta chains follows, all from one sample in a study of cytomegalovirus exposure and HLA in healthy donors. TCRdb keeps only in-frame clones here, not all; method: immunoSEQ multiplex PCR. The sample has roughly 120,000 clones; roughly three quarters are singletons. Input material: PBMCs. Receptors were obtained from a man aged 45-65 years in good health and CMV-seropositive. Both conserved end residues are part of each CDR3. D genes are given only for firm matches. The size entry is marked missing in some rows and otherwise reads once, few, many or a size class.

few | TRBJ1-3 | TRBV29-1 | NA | TGCAGCGTGAAAAAAACAGGAAACACCATATATTTT | CSVKKTGNTIYF
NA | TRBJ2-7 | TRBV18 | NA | TGTGCCAGCTCACCAGGAGCAGAGCTCCTACGCGAGCAGTACTTC | CASSPGAELLREQYF
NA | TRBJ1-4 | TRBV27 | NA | TGTGCCAGCAGGGAGGGATGGACTAATGAAAAACTGTTTTTT | CASREGWTNEKLFF
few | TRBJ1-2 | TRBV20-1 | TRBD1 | TGCAGTGCGTACAGGGGCCAATCCTTC | CSAYRGQSF
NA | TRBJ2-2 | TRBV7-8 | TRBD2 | TGTGCCAGCAGCTTGAGGACTAGCGGGGGGGCCAACACCGGGGAGCTGTTTTTT | CASSLRTSGGANTGELFF
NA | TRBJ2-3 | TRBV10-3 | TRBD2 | TGTGCCATCAGTCTTAGCGGGAAAAGCACAGATACGCAGTATTTT | CAISLSGKSTDTQYF
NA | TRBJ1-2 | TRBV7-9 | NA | TGTGCCAGCAGCTTACAGGAGGGACTGTCCTATGGCTACACCTTC | CASSLQEGLSYGYTF
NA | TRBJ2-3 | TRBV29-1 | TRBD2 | TGCAGCGTTGAAGGTCTAGCGGGGGGATATACGCAGTATTTT | CSVEGLAGGYTQYF
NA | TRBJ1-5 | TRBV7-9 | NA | TGTGCCAGCAGCTTAGAAGGGGTGGCTAGCAATCAGCCCCAGCATTTT | CASSLEGVASNQPQHF
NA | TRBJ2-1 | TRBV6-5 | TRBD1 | TGTGCCAGCAGTACCCCGAGGGGGCGGCGGGAGCAGTTCTTC | CASSTPRGRREQFF
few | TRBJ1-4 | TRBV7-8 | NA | TGTGCCAGCAGCTTAAAAGGGCAGACAGCTAATGAAAAACTGTTTTTT | CASSLKGQTANEKLFF
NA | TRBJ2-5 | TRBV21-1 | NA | TGTGCCAGCAGCAACCCCTGGAGGGAATTGGGGTACCAAGAGACCCAGTACTTC | CASSNPWRELGYQETQYF
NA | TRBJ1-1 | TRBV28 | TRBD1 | TGTGCCAGCAGTTTAGGGCACAGGGGCACTGAAGCTTTCTTT | CASSLGHRGTEAFF
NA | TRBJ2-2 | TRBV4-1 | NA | TGCGCCAGCAGCCAAGATCGGTCCGGGGAGCTGTTTTTT | CASSQDRSGELFF
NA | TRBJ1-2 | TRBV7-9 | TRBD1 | TGTGCCAGCAGCTTAGGGGACAGCAACTATGGCTACACCTTC | CASSLGDSNYGYTF
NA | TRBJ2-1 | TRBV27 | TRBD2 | TGTGCCAGCAGTTTATTAGCTAGTGGGGGACTAGCTGGCGGTGAGCAGTTCTTC | CASSLLASGGLAGGEQFF
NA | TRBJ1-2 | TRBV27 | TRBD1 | TGTGCCAGCAGTTTAGGGACAGGGGCTAACTATGGCTACACCTTC | CASSLGTGANYGYTF
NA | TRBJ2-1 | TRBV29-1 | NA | TGCAGCGGGTCCCACAGACTAACCCAGTTCTTC | CSGSHRLTQFF
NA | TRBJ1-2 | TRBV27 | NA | TGTGCCAGCAGTCTCTCGGGGGATTTCGCTTATGGCTACACCTTC | CASSLSGDFAYGYTF
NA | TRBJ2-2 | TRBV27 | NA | TGTGCCAGCAGTTTCACATCCACCGGGGAGCTGTTTTTT | CASSFTSTGELFF